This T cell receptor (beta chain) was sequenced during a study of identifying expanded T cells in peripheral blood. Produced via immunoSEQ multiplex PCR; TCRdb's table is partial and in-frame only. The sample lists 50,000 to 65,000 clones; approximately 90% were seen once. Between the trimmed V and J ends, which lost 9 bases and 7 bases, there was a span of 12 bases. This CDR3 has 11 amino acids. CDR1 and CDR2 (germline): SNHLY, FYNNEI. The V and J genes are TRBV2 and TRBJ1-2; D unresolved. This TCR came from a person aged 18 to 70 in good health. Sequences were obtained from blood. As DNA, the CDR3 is TGTGCCAGTCGCGGGGTTGGTGGCTACACCTTC. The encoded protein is CASRGVGGYTF. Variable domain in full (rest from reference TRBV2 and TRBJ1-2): EPEVTQTPSHQVTQMGQEVILRCVPISNHLYFYWYRQILGQKVEFLVSFYNNEISEKSEIFDDQFSVERPDGSNFTLKIRSTKLEDSAMYFCASRGVGGYTFGSGTRLTVV.